These T cell receptor beta chains were read from a single sample in a study of T cells in localized non-small cell lung cancer. Repertoires were generated with immunoSEQ multiplex PCR, while TCRdb's copy carries only in-frame clones and drops some. The sample includes under 70,000 clones, 75% to 90% of them seen just once. This material consisted of peripheral blood, taken before any cancer treatment. These receptors all stem from a woman aged 35 to 70 with stage I lung adenocarcinoma. CDR3s include the opening cysteine and the closing phenylalanine or tryptophan. The D gene is left open where the match is weak. The size field is filled for only some rows; it gives once, few, many or a size class.

abundance: once
j_gene: TRBJ2-7
d_gene: NA
v_gene: TRBV9
CDR3aa: CASSVDGGGTPYEQYF
CDR3nt: TGTGCCAGCAGCGTAGACGGCGGGGGCACCCCCTACGAGCAGTACTTC

abundance: NA
j_gene: TRBJ1-4
d_gene: TRBD1
v_gene: TRBV5-1
CDR3aa: CASSLQGTTNEKLFF
CDR3nt: TGCGCCAGCAGCTTACAGGGGACAACTAATGAAAAACTGTTTTTT

abundance: NA
j_gene: TRBJ1-6
d_gene: NA
v_gene: TRBV15
CDR3aa: CATSRENRRVSSPLHF
CDR3nt: TGTGCCACCAGCAGAGAAAACAGGAGAGTATCTTCACCCCTCCACTTT

abundance: NA
j_gene: TRBJ1-3
d_gene: TRBD1
v_gene: TRBV10-3
CDR3aa: CAISDRVGQGAGNTIYF
CDR3nt: TGTGCCATCAGTGATCGGGTCGGACAGGGGGCCGGAAACACCATATATTTT

abundance: NA
j_gene: TRBJ1-1
d_gene: NA
v_gene: TRBV19
CDR3aa: CASSITVGTEAFF
CDR3nt: TGTGCCAGTAGTATTACGGTGGGAACTGAAGCTTTCTTT

abundance: NA
j_gene: TRBJ2-5
d_gene: NA
v_gene: TRBV7-2
CDR3aa: CASSLAHLQEAQYF
CDR3nt: TGTGCCAGCAGCTTAGCGCACTTACAAGAGGCCCAGTACTTC

abundance: NA
j_gene: TRBJ1-2
d_gene: TRBD1
v_gene: TRBV7-2
CDR3aa: CASSLSGGSAYGYTF
CDR3nt: TGTGCCAGCAGCTTATCAGGGGGTAGCGCCTATGGCTACACCTTC

abundance: NA
j_gene: TRBJ2-6
d_gene: NA
v_gene: TRBV6-6
CDR3aa: CASTRDGANVLTF
CDR3nt: TGTGCCAGCACCAGGGACGGGGCCAACGTCCTGACTTTC

abundance: NA
j_gene: TRBJ2-1
d_gene: TRBD2
v_gene: TRBV19
CDR3aa: CASSLQTSGGYNEQFF
CDR3nt: TGTGCCAGTAGTCTCCAGACTAGCGGGGGGTACAATGAGCAGTTCTTC

abundance: NA
j_gene: TRBJ2-1
d_gene: TRBD1
v_gene: TRBV28
CDR3aa: CASQGAINEQFF
CDR3nt: TGTGCCAGTCAGGGGGCCATCAATGAGCAGTTCTTC

abundance: NA
j_gene: TRBJ2-5
d_gene: NA
v_gene: TRBV15
CDR3aa: CATSRGLETQYF
CDR3nt: TGTGCCACCAGCAGAGGTTTGGAGACCCAGTACTTC

abundance: NA
j_gene: TRBJ1-2
d_gene: NA
v_gene: TRBV7-2
CDR3aa: CASSLEDSVNYGYTF
CDR3nt: TGTGCCAGCAGCTTAGAGGACAGCGTTAACTATGGCTACACCTTC

abundance: NA
j_gene: TRBJ2-1
d_gene: NA
v_gene: TRBV7-9
CDR3aa: CASSLGATSSYNEQFF
CDR3nt: TGTGCCAGCAGCTTAGGCGCAACGAGCTCCTACAATGAGCAGTTCTTC

abundance: NA
j_gene: TRBJ1-1
d_gene: TRBD1
v_gene: TRBV11-2
CDR3aa: CASRPNGQGATEAFF
CDR3nt: TGTGCCAGCAGGCCTAATGGACAGGGGGCCACTGAAGCTTTCTTT

abundance: NA
j_gene: TRBJ2-1
d_gene: NA
v_gene: TRBV11-3
CDR3aa: CASSLVSGNNEQFF
CDR3nt: TGTGCCAGCAGCTTAGTGTCCGGGAACAATGAGCAGTTCTTC

abundance: NA
j_gene: TRBJ1-1
d_gene: NA
v_gene: TRBV5-1
CDR3aa: CASSLVSFKNTEAFF
CDR3nt: TGCGCCAGCAGCTTGGTTAGTTTCAAGAACACTGAAGCTTTCTTT

abundance: once
j_gene: TRBJ2-1
d_gene: NA
v_gene: TRBV6-4
CDR3aa: CASSEFARDEQFF
CDR3nt: TGTGCCAGCAGTGAGTTTGCCCGCGATGAGCAGTTCTTC

abundance: NA
j_gene: TRBJ2-7
d_gene: NA
v_gene: TRBV14
CDR3aa: CASSPGQLNYEQYF
CDR3nt: TGTGCCAGCAGCCCAGGACAGTTGAACTACGAGCAGTACTTC

abundance: NA
j_gene: TRBJ2-2
d_gene: TRBD1
v_gene: TRBV19
CDR3aa: CAGRGLDTGELFF
CDR3nt: TGTGCCGGTAGGGGGCTTGACACCGGGGAGCTGTTTTTT

abundance: few
j_gene: TRBJ2-7
d_gene: TRBD1
v_gene: TRBV7-2
CDR3aa: CASSEGQPWEQYF
CDR3nt: TGTGCCAGCAGCGAGGGACAGCCATGGGAGCAGTACTTC

abundance: NA
j_gene: TRBJ1-3
d_gene: NA
v_gene: TRBV19
CDR3aa: CASSGRNTIYF
CDR3nt: TGTGCCAGTAGTGGAAGAAACACCATATATTTT

abundance: medium-sized
j_gene: TRBJ2-5
d_gene: NA
v_gene: TRBV7-9
CDR3aa: CASSLDGGTQYF
CDR3nt: TGTGCCAGCAGCTTAGACGGAGGGACCCAGTACTTC

abundance: NA
j_gene: TRBJ2-2
d_gene: TRBD1
v_gene: TRBV5-4
CDR3aa: CASSGTGGNTGELFF
CDR3nt: TGTGCCAGCAGCGGGACAGGGGGGAACACCGGGGAGCTGTTTTTT

abundance: NA
j_gene: TRBJ1-2
d_gene: TRBD1
v_gene: TRBV7-2
CDR3aa: CASRYSPGQGSHGYTF
CDR3nt: TGTGCCAGCAGATACTCCCCGGGACAGGGTTCCCATGGCTACACCTTC

abundance: NA
j_gene: TRBJ2-5
d_gene: NA
v_gene: TRBV29-1
CDR3aa: CSAERGAREDQETQYF
CDR3nt: TGCAGCGCTGAAAGGGGGGCTAGGGAGGACCAAGAGACCCAGTACTTC

abundance: NA
j_gene: TRBJ1-1
d_gene: NA
v_gene: TRBV5-1
CDR3aa: CASSLLGQNTEAFF
CDR3nt: TGCGCCAGCAGCTTGCTAGGACAGAACACTGAAGCTTTCTTT

abundance: NA
j_gene: TRBJ1-1
d_gene: NA
v_gene: TRBV7-9
CDR3aa: CASIGLPDDAFF
CDR3nt: TGTGCCAGCATCGGACTGCCCGACGATGCTTTCTTT

abundance: NA
j_gene: TRBJ1-2
d_gene: TRBD1
v_gene: TRBV9
CDR3aa: CASSPRSGQGYGYTF
CDR3nt: TGTGCCAGCAGCCCCCGATCTGGACAGGGTTATGGCTACACCTTC

abundance: NA
j_gene: TRBJ1-2
d_gene: NA
v_gene: TRBV6-5
CDR3aa: CASSYSGGTAYGYTF
CDR3nt: TGTGCCAGCAGTTACTCTGGGGGAACAGCCTATGGCTACACCTTC

abundance: NA
j_gene: TRBJ2-1
d_gene: NA
v_gene: TRBV5-1
CDR3aa: CASSLEGTWVNEQFF
CDR3nt: TGCGCCAGCAGCTTGGAGGGGACATGGGTCAATGAGCAGTTCTTC

abundance: once
j_gene: TRBJ2-7
d_gene: TRBD2
v_gene: TRBV28
CDR3aa: CASSYWTSGGDEQYF
CDR3nt: TGTGCCAGCAGTTATTGGACTAGCGGGGGGGACGAGCAGTACTTC

abundance: NA
j_gene: TRBJ1-1
d_gene: NA
v_gene: TRBV7-9
CDR3aa: CASSLENTEAFF
CDR3nt: TGTGCCAGCAGCTTAGAGAACACTGAAGCTTTCTTT

abundance: NA
j_gene: TRBJ1-2
d_gene: TRBD1
v_gene: TRBV7-2
CDR3aa: CASSPYDRGGYGYTF
CDR3nt: TGTGCCAGCAGCCCGTACGACAGGGGTGGCTATGGCTACACCTTC

abundance: once
j_gene: TRBJ2-4
d_gene: NA
v_gene: TRBV5-6
CDR3aa: CSSSVSGTRNIQYF
CDR3nt: TGTTCCAGCAGCGTCTCCGGGACGCGCAACATTCAGTACTTC

abundance: once
j_gene: TRBJ2-7
d_gene: TRBD1
v_gene: TRBV7-8
CDR3aa: CASSDGQGFYEQYF
CDR3nt: TGTGCCAGCAGCGACGGACAGGGGTTCTACGAGCAGTACTTC

abundance: NA
j_gene: TRBJ2-3
d_gene: TRBD1
v_gene: TRBV6-4
CDR3aa: CASSTGGGTDTQYF
CDR3nt: TGTGCCAGCAGCACAGGGGGAGGTACAGATACGCAGTATTTT

abundance: NA
j_gene: TRBJ1-1
d_gene: TRBD1
v_gene: TRBV25-1
CDR3aa: CASSVQGARAFF
CDR3nt: TGTGCCAGCAGTGTTCAGGGGGCGCGAGCTTTCTTT

abundance: NA
j_gene: TRBJ1-6
d_gene: TRBD1
v_gene: TRBV4-3
CDR3aa: CASNQDRGQAPLHF
CDR3nt: TGCGCCAGCAACCAAGACAGGGGGCAGGCACCCCTCCACTTT

abundance: medium-sized
j_gene: TRBJ2-1
d_gene: TRBD1
v_gene: TRBV4-1
CDR3aa: CASSQVGHKSGTANEQFF
CDR3nt: TGCGCCAGCAGCCAAGTGGGGCACAAGTCCGGGACAGCAAATGAGCAGTTCTTC

abundance: NA
j_gene: TRBJ1-6
d_gene: NA
v_gene: TRBV5-6
CDR3aa: CASSSLDRASSYNSPLHF
CDR3nt: TGTGCCAGCAGCTCTTTAGATAGGGCGAGCTCCTATAATTCACCCCTCCACTTT

abundance: NA
j_gene: TRBJ1-3
d_gene: NA
v_gene: TRBV4-1
CDR3aa: CASSQDRIGQGIGNTIYF
CDR3nt: TGCGCCAGCAGCCAAGATAGGATTGGGCAGGGCATCGGAAACACCATATATTTT

abundance: NA
j_gene: TRBJ2-7
d_gene: NA
v_gene: TRBV7-2
CDR3aa: CASSLGQAAYEQYF
CDR3nt: TGTGCCAGCAGCTTAGGACAGGCAGCCTACGAGCAGTACTTC

abundance: NA
j_gene: TRBJ2-6
d_gene: NA
v_gene: TRBV6-5
CDR3aa: CASSYWVAGANVLTF
CDR3nt: TGTGCCAGCAGTTACTGGGTGGCTGGGGCCAACGTCCTGACTTTC

abundance: once
j_gene: TRBJ2-5
d_gene: NA
v_gene: TRBV7-2
CDR3aa: CASSLESQSIETQYF
CDR3nt: TGTGCCAGCAGCTTAGAGAGTCAGAGCATAGAGACCCAGTACTTC

abundance: NA
j_gene: TRBJ2-1
d_gene: NA
v_gene: TRBV14
CDR3aa: CASSQDRGPSDEQFF
CDR3nt: TGTGCCAGCAGCCAAGATAGGGGACCCAGCGATGAGCAGTTCTTC

abundance: NA
j_gene: TRBJ1-1
d_gene: NA
v_gene: TRBV7-8
CDR3aa: CASSLAVQVLRSNTEAFF
CDR3nt: TGTGCCAGCAGCTTAGCGGTGCAGGTTCTAAGATCGAACACTGAAGCTTTCTTT

abundance: NA
j_gene: TRBJ1-3
d_gene: NA
v_gene: TRBV5-1
CDR3aa: CASSWGDRNSGNTIYF
CDR3nt: TGCGCCAGCAGCTGGGGGGACCGAAACTCTGGAAACACCATATATTTT

abundance: NA
j_gene: TRBJ2-7
d_gene: NA
v_gene: TRBV13
CDR3aa: CASSPGQSLYEQYF
CDR3nt: TGTGCCAGCAGCCCTGGACAGTCACTCTACGAGCAGTACTTC

abundance: NA
j_gene: TRBJ1-2
d_gene: NA
v_gene: TRBV7-2
CDR3aa: CASSPPFPDSNYGYTF
CDR3nt: TGTGCCAGCAGCCCCCCTTTTCCGGACTCCAACTATGGCTACACCTTC